These 29 T cell receptor beta chains share one sample of origin, sequenced in a study of shared clonotypes between healthy human individuals. Clones were sequenced by immunoSEQ multiplex PCR, and TCRdb holds only the in-frame ones, with some missing. The sample gives under 1,100,000 clones, approximately 68% of which show up once; approximately 1.5% is in the top ten. Sequenced material: memory CD4+ T cells sorted from blood. Stated subset: CD45RA-negative fraction. These receptors were taken from a man younger than 30 in good health.

This clone has only a few counts. The rearrangement joins TRBV7-2 to TRBJ2-5; TRBD1 is a possible D gene (7 bases). Trimming pared 3 bases from V and 3 bases from J, leaving 17 bases between. The CDR3 contains 16 residues. Germline lookup yields CDR1 SGHTA and CDR2 FQGNSA. The CDR3, as DNA: TGTGCCAGCAGCTTTGGAGGGGGCCCAATTGAAGAGACCCAGTACTTC. Protein: CASSFGGGPIEETQYF.

The chain has TRBV7-2 and TRBJ2-7; no reliable D call. Germline-derived CDR1 and CDR2 are SGHTA and FQGNSA. The V end lost 5 bases, the J end lost 3 bases, and 11 bases lay between the germline ends. This CDR3 has 13 residues. The CDR3 sequence: CASSHQERYEQYF. CDR3 coding DNA: TGTGCCAGCAGCCACCAGGAACGCTACGAGCAGTACTTC.

This clone was seen ten or more times. The V and J genes are TRBV7-9 and TRBJ1-4; 7 bases match TRBD1. With 3 bases clipped from V and 2 bases from J, the junction kept 6 bases outside the gene matches. Germline V CDR1 and CDR2: SEHNR, FQNEAQ (reference sequence). The CDR3 has 16 amino acids. The CDR3 nucleotides are TGTGCCAGCAGCTTCTCCCCACAGGGGACTAATGAAAAACTGTTTTTT. As protein: CASSFSPQGTNEKLFF.

This chain uses TRBV6-1 with TRBJ2-7, with D possibly being TRBD1 (5 bases). From germline, CDR1 is MNHNS and CDR2 SASEGT. The CDR3 contains 14 residues. V gave up 0 bases and J gave up 5 bases, with 11 bases separating them. In nucleotides, the CDR3 is TGTGCCAGCAGTGAAGCGTTAGGGGTCCACGAGCAGTACTTC. Protein product: CASSEALGVHEQYF.

The CDR3 DNA follows: TGTGCCATCAGTTACAGGGAGGACACTGAAGCTTTCTTT. It yields the protein CAISYREDTEAFF. The rearrangement links TRBV10-3 to TRBJ1-1; D is possibly TRBD1 (6 bases). The V end lost 5 bases, the J end lost 3 bases, and 10 bases lay between the germline ends. Germline V gene lookup returns CDR1 ENHRY and CDR2 SYGVKD. The CDR3 runs 13 residues.

J is TRBJ1-2 and V is TRBV4-3, with D unresolved. CDR1 LGHNA and CDR2 YSLEER come from the germline V gene. The V gene lost 6 bases and the J gene lost 6 bases, with 26 bases spanning the gap. The CDR3 loop spans 17 amino acids. The CDR3 sequence is CASSKEMNDRRLNGYTF. CDR3 nucleotides: TGCGCCAGCAGTAAAGAAATGAATGACCGCCGCCTCAATGGCTACACCTTC.

This clone was seen only a few times. The V call is TRBV2, the J call TRBJ1-5; unclear D gene. The V end lost 4 bases, the J end lost 0 bases, and 10 bases lay between the germline ends. The CDR3 runs 15 residues. The germline gives CDR1 SNHLY, CDR2 FYNNEI. The CDR3 here is CASSAVGNSNQPQHF. The DNA of the CDR3 is TGTGCCAGCAGTGCGGTAGGGAATAGCAATCAGCCCCAGCATTTT.

J is TRBJ2-1 and V is TRBV5-8, with D unclear. CDR3 length: 13 residues. Germline CDR1 SGHTS, CDR2 YDEGEE. V lost 4 bases to trimming and J lost 12 bases, with 17 bases between them. CDR3 nucleotide sequence: TGTGCCAGCAGCCGGACCGAAGTCTGGGGGCAGTTCTTC. It specifies CASSRTEVWGQFF.

The chain couples TRBV5-1 to TRBJ2-1; D possibly corresponds to TRBD2 (6 bases). CDR3 length equals 15 residues. The V gene's germline CDR1 is SGHRS and CDR2 YFSETQ. Deletions cut 0 bases from V and 5 bases from J, with 12 bases between. Here the CDR3 DNA reads TGCGCCAGCAGCTTGGGGTCTAGCGCCAACAATGAGCAGTTCTTC. Translated: CASSLGSSANNEQFF.

Note on this clone: This sample also contains other DNA sequences that code for the same CDR3. The chain joins TRBV7-3 to TRBJ2-7; TRBD2 aligns across 8 bases. This CDR3 comprises 13 residues. Per germline, CDR1 SGHTA and CDR2 FQGTGA. With 4 bases clipped from V and 3 bases from J, the junction kept 2 bases outside the gene matches. CDR3 loop: CASSSSGGYEQYF. Here the CDR3 DNA reads TGTGCCAGCAGCTCGAGCGGGGGCTACGAGCAGTACTTC.

The chain has TRBV6-5 and TRBJ2-1; D is ambiguous. Germline loops: CDR1 MNHEY, CDR2 SVGAGI. This CDR3 is 15 amino acids long. The V end lost 0 bases, the J end lost 8 bases, and 14 bases lay between the germline ends. The CDR3 nucleotides are TGTGCCAGCAGTTACTCGATACAGACTTGGGATGAGCAGTTCTTC. Its protein product is CASSYSIQTWDEQFF.

The genes are TRBV29-1 and TRBJ1-2; D call uncertain. Germline V gene sequence: CDR1 SQVTM, CDR2 ANQGSEA. The CDR3 runs 13 residues. V was cut by 1 base and J by 3 bases, with 9 bases left in between. The CDR3 is CSVEVGSYYGYTF. CDR3 bases: TGCAGCGTTGAAGTGGGCAGCTACTATGGCTACACCTTC.

V usage is TRBV5-5 and J usage is TRBJ1-4, with 7 bases that match TRBD1. The CDR3 length is 15 residues. Germline CDR1 is SGHKS and CDR2 is YYEKEE (reference sequence). The junction had 5 bases not matched to a gene; V was cut back by 3 bases and J by 3 bases. CDR3 region: CASSSGTVSNEKLFF. The CDR3 DNA sequence: TGTGCCAGCAGCTCCGGGACAGTTTCTAATGAAAAACTGTTTTTT.

J is TRBJ2-7 and V is TRBV23-1; 7 nucleotides match TRBD1. TRBV23-1 is marked as an open reading frame, function uncertain. Trimming took 3 bases from V and 3 from J; bases not matched to a gene: 5. The CDR3 extends over 14 amino acids. The DNA for the CDR3 is TGCGCCAGCAGTCAGACGGGACAGAACTACGAGCAGTACTTC. It encodes CASSQTGQNYEQYF.

This chain links TRBV7-3 with TRBJ1-6; 9 bases agree with TRBD1. The junction had 1 base not matched to a gene; V was cut back by 1 base and J by 9 bases. The CDR3 totals 14 residues. Looked up from germline, CDR1 is SGHTA and CDR2 is FQGTGA. CDR3 bases: TGTGCCAGCAGCTTAAAGGACAGGGGTTCACCCCTCCACTTT. Translated, it gives CASSLKDRGSPLHF. Together with reference TRBV7-3 and TRBJ1-6, the CDR3 gives the full variable domain: GAGVSQTPSNKVTEKGKYVELRCDPISGHTALYWYRQSLGQGPEFLIYFQGTGAADDSGLPNDRFFAVRPEGSVSTLKIQRTERGDSAVYLCASSLKDRGSPLHFGNGTRLTVT.

The genes are TRBV10-1 and TRBJ2-1; D possibly corresponds to TRBD2 (5 bases). This CDR3 comprises 13 residues. CDR1 and CDR2 from the germline V gene are WNHNN and SYGVQD (reference sequence). The germline V and J ends were trimmed by 2 bases and 9 bases, with 11 bases remaining between them. CDR3 amino acids: CASSERLAGEQFF. The CDR3 bases are TGCGCCAGCAGTGAGAGGCTAGCAGGTGAGCAGTTCTTC.

CDR3 nucleotide sequence: TGCGCCAGCAGCCAAGTAGGAACAACCGGGGCCAACGTCCTGACTTTC. This codes for CASSQVGTTGANVLTF. The chain uses TRBV4-1 and TRBJ2-6; D gene uncertain. Germline CDR1 is MGHRA and CDR2 is YSYEKL. The CDR3 spans 16 residues. V was shortened by 1 base and J by 4 bases, with 11 bases between the two germline ends.

This rearrangement joins TRBV5-4 to TRBJ2-3; 12 bases fit TRBD2. Germline V gene sequence: CDR1 SGHNT, CDR2 YYREEE (reference sequence). The CDR3 contains 16 residues. Germline trimming cut 0 bases from V and 6 bases from J; bases unmatched to any gene: 5. In DNA, the CDR3 is TGTGCCAGCAGCTTGGCGGCTAGCGGGGGGGGCGATACGCAGTATTTT. Its translation is CASSLAASGGGDTQYF.

A word on this clone: This sample includes further DNA sequences coding for the same CDR3. This chain links TRBV6-1 with TRBJ2-3; D is possibly TRBD1 (5 bases). Germline V lookup: CDR1 MNHNS, CDR2 SASEGT. The CDR3 consists of 15 residues. Trimming took off 4 bases at V and 1 base at J, with 12 bases between the two ends. This CDR3 is CASSAQGGGTDTQYF. In DNA form, the CDR3 reads TGTGCCAGCAGTGCTCAGGGCGGCGGCACAGATACGCAGTATTTT.

In this sample, this clone turned up a few times. The chain recombines TRBV29-1 with TRBJ1-1; 7 positions match TRBD1. The CDR3 has 12 residues. Germline CDR1 is SQVTM and CDR2 is ANQGSEA. Losses at the gene ends were 7 bases for V and 10 bases for J; bases not matched to a gene: 12. In DNA form, the CDR3 reads TGCAGCGCATCAGACAGGGAGTCACGAGCTTTCTTT. Protein product: CSASDRESRAFF.

This clone was seen a handful of times. V usage is TRBV27 and J usage is TRBJ2-1; 7 bases are a match to TRBD2. The CDR3 loop spans 15 amino acids. Per the germline V gene, CDR1 is MNHEY and CDR2 is SMNVEV (reference sequence). The trim removed 4 bases at V and 4 bases at J, leaving 7 bases unmatched. CDR3: CASSSAGRVYNEQFF. The CDR3 DNA reads as TGTGCCAGCAGTTCAGCGGGACGAGTTTACAATGAGCAGTTCTTC.

The chain joins TRBV29-1 to TRBJ2-3, with D perhaps TRBD1 (5 bases). Germline CDR1 and CDR2: SQVTM and ANQGSEA. The CDR3 consists of 13 residues. V lost 4 bases to trimming and J lost 4 bases, with 12 bases between them. CDR3 amino acids: CSVAPGQADTQYF. In DNA, the CDR3 is TGCAGCGTTGCCCCAGGGCAGGCAGATACGCAGTATTTT.

This rearrangement joins TRBV6-5 to TRBJ2-7, with D unresolved. V lost 6 bases and J lost 6, with 12 bases in between. The CDR3 loop spans 12 amino acids. The germline CDR1 and CDR2 sequences are MNHEY and SVGAGI. CDR3 nucleotide sequence: TGTGCCAGCAGCAATAAGGGTAGCGAGCAGTACTTC. Protein sequence: CASSNKGSEQYF.

CDR3 sequence (DNA): TGTGCCAGCAGTGACCCGGGACAGGGACAAGAGACCCAGTACTTC. Translated, it gives CASSDPGQGQETQYF. The V gene is TRBV6-1, the J gene TRBJ2-5; TRBD1 matches at 9 bases. V was clipped by 3 bases and J by 2 bases; unmatched bases: 4. CDR1 MNHNS and CDR2 SASEGT come from the germline V gene. The CDR3 loop spans 15 amino acids.

As concerns this clone: The sample contains more than one DNA sequence encoding this CDR3. The J gene is TRBJ2-7, the V gene TRBV5-1; 12 bases align to TRBD2. The V segment lost 4 bases and the J segment 4 bases; nucleotides outside the gene matches: 3. The CDR3 sequence is 14 residues long. The germline V gene has CDR1 SGHRS and CDR2 YFSETQ. The CDR3, as DNA: TGCGCCAGCAGCCTGACTAGCGGGAGTTACGAGCAGTACTTC. This sequence encodes CASSLTSGSYEQYF.

The chain has TRBV5-3 and TRBJ2-7; D not certain. Being an ORF, TRBV5-3 has a function that is uncertain. V dropped 1 base and J dropped 6 bases, with 8 bases sitting between them. The length of the CDR3 is 12 residues. CDR3 loop: CARSLTTLEQYF. The CDR3 DNA follows: TGTGCCAGAAGCTTGACTACTCTCGAGCAGTACTTC.

V usage is TRBV27 and J usage is TRBJ2-1, with D maybe TRBD2 (6 bases). The V and J ends lost 4 bases and 2 bases respectively, with 9 bases between them. The CDR3 loop spans 14 amino acids. The V gene's germline CDR1 is MNHEY and CDR2 SMNVEV (reference sequence). The CDR3 spells CASSSRLAYNEQFF. In DNA form, the CDR3 reads TGTGCCAGCAGTTCCAGACTAGCCTACAATGAGCAGTTCTTC.

This clone appeared a single time. V is TRBV2 and J is TRBJ1-4; TRBD1 matches at 10 bases. This CDR3 contains 15 residues. Germline CDR1 SNHLY, CDR2 FYNNEI. The trim removed 7 bases at V and 3 bases at J, leaving 5 bases unmatched. The CDR3 DNA is TGTGCCAGCAAGACAGGGGGCGCCTCTAATGAAAAACTGTTTTTT. Its protein product is CASKTGGASNEKLFF.

The rearrangement uses TRBV7-9 and TRBJ1-6; D gene uncertain. Germline V gene lookup returns CDR1 SEHNR and CDR2 FQNEAQ (reference sequence). V was cut by 1 base and J by 4 bases, with 14 bases left in between. This CDR3 has 17 residues. As DNA, the CDR3 is TGTGCCAGCAGCTTAGAGAGGCGGGGAGTGTATAATTCACCCCTCCACTTT. This codes for CASSLERRGVYNSPLHF.